This TCR beta chain stems from a study of CD8+ T cells in alopecia areata (dated by TCRdb to the late 2010s). At the level of the whole study: The treated patients took part in an open-label pilot trial in which moderate-to-severe alopecia areata was treated with oral tofacitinib at 5 to 10 mg twice daily. Patients on tofacitinib were biopsied at baseline and after 4 and 24 weeks of treatment, and several of the patients also had a later scalp biopsy. TCRbeta CDR3 regions were amplified by immunoSEQ multiplex PCR using 35 Vbeta forward and 13 Jbeta reverse primers. RNA came from the PAXgene miRNA kit for fixed scalp, the miRNeasy kit for PBMCs, and the RNeasy kit for mouse skin. The SALT score, which quantifies the percentage of affected scalp surface area, was used to measure disease severity in treated patients. On the human side, TCRbeta sequencing was run on scalp tissue and on sorted CD4+ and CD8+ peripheral blood T cells from healthy controls and from alopecia areata patients with either patchy or totalis/universalis disease. Scalp clonality was compared across normal scalp (n=4), patchy alopecia areata scalp (n=8), and alopecia totalis/universalis scalp (n=8). Patients received tofacitinib for 6 to 18 months and were then followed off drug for 6 months to check for delayed response and recurrence. In both human patients and the C3H/HeJ mouse model, the study applied high-throughput TCRbeta sequencing to look at T cell clonal expansion in alopecia areata.

The intended sense of this specimen's time point label: less than five weeks on oral tofacitinib. What this sample's treatment or condition label stands for: oral pan-JAK inhibitor, 5-10 mg twice daily. Lesional scalp punch biopsies and peripheral blood were collected from alopecia areata patients. PBMCs were separated by density centrifugation and stained for CD3, CD4 and CD8, after which CD4+ and CD8+ T cells were sorted on a FACSAria. The germline V gene supplies CDR1 SQVTM and CDR2 ANQGSEA. From the cysteine through the phenylalanine, the CDR3 covers 15 amino acids. Only the CDR3 DNA stays, 45 bases, in frame from base 1. Relative to germline, V is missing 1 base and J is missing 8 bases, with 10 bases of the junction outside any gene match. Of note for this clone: Its antigen target is currently unknown. Base qualities were left out, and no much larger clone turns up one base away.

The library was prepared using the immunoSEQ multiplex PCR assay. For TCR sequencing, RNA was extracted from every sample and reverse transcribed into cDNA to serve as template. First-strand cDNA was synthesized with SuperScript III using a 2:1 mix of oligo-dT and random hexamers. A synthetic immune receptor repertoire was used to measure amplification bias, and any remaining bias was corrected computationally. In the authors' own workflow: After raw reads were preprocessed to remove errors, the CDR3 was defined following IMGT conventions as running from the conserved cysteine to phenylalanine. Clonality was calculated as 1 minus Shannon entropy normalized by log2 of the number of productive unique TCRs. Whether each scalp clone was CD4 or CD8 was inferred by checking scalp TCRbeta sequences against the CD4 and CD8 repertoires from sorted blood. TCRdb's version of the immuneACCESS table is confined to in-frame rearrangements and falls short of the full clone set. An unresolved V gene accounts for under half of the shortfall where checked; the remainder is of unknown origin. The V and J calls and clone size come from that table; D and trimming were worked out from the DNA. Within this sample are some 100,000 clones, with around 58% of them counted one time only. The ten largest clones add up to 25% to 35% of the sample.

The full study reports these points: Higher clonality and more expanded CD8+ clones were observed in lesional scalp than in normal scalp, particularly in alopecia totalis/universalis, a finding suggestive of antigenic drive. Because the treated cohort was small and included a single nonresponder, larger studies are needed to assess links between baseline CD8+ expansion and response. Unlike mouse skin, where gammadelta T cells dominate, normal human skin contains resident alphabeta T cells that get sequenced too, which complicates analysis of the scalp TCR repertoire. Tofacitinib significantly lowered scalp clonality and the number of expanded CD8+ clones among the top 100 scalp clones. Many expanded lesional clones persisted in scalp and blood during tofacitinib treatment, which may partly explain relapse after stopping treatment. Compared with mice, TCR sequences shared between patients were less clear, possibly partly because of HLA diversity across the patient population.

The rearranged segments are TRBV29-1 and TRBJ2-1; TRBD2 agrees with 8 junctional bases. The clonotype was recovered from a human donor with alopecia areata. Sequenced material: CD8+ T cells sorted from blood, taken at week 4, from a patient treated with tofacitinib. DNA sequence: TGCAGCGTTGAAGCCTTCGCGGGGGGAATCGATGAGCAGTTCTTC. It translates to CSVEAFAGGIDEQFF.